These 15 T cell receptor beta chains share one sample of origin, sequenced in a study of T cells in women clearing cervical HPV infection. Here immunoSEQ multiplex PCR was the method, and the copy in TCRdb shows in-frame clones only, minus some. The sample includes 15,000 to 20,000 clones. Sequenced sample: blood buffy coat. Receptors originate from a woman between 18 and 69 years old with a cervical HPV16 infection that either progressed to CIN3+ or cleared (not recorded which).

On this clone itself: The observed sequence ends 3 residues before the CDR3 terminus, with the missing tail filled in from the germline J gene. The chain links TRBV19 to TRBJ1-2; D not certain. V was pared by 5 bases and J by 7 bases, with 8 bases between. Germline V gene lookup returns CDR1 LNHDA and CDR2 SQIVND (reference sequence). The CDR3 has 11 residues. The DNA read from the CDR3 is TGTGCCAGTAGTCGGTCCTCTGGC. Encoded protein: CASSRSSG. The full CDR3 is CASSRSSGYTF. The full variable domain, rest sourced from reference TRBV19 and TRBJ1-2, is DGGITQSPKYLFRKEGQNVTLSCEQNLNHDAMYWYRQDPGQGLRLIYYSQIVNDFQKGDIAEGYSVSREKKESFPLTVTSAQKNPTAFYLCASSRSSGYTFGSGTRLTVV.

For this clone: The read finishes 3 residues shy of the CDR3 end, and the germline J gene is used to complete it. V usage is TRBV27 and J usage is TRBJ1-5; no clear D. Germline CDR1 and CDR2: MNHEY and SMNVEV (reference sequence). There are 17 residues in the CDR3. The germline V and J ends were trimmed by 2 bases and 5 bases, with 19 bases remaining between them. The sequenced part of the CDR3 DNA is TGTGCCAGCAGTTTACCCCGGTCCATTCTTGAAGATCAGCCC. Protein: CASSLPRSILEDQP. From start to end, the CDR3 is CASSLPRSILEDQPQHF.

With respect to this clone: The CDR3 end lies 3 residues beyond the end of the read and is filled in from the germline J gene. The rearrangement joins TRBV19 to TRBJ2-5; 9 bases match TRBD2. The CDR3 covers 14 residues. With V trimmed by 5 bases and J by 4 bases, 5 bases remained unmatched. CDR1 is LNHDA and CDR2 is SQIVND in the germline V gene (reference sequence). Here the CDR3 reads CASSAPAGGETQYF. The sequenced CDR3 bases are TGTGCCAGTAGTGCACCAGCGGGGGGAGAGACC.

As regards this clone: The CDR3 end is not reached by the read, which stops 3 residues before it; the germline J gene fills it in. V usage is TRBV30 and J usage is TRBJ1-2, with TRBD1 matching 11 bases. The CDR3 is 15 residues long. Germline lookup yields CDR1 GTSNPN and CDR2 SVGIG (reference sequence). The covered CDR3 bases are TGTGCCTGGAGTGCCGGGACAGGGGGAATCAACGAC. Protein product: CAWSAGTGGIND. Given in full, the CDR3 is CAWSAGTGGINDYTF. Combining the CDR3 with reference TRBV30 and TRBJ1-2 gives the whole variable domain SQTIHQWPATLVQPVGSPLSLECTVEGTSNPNLYWYRQAAGRGLQLLFYSVGIGQISSEVPQNLSASRPQDRQFILSSKKLLLSDSGFYLCAWSAGTGGINDYTFGSGTRLTVV.

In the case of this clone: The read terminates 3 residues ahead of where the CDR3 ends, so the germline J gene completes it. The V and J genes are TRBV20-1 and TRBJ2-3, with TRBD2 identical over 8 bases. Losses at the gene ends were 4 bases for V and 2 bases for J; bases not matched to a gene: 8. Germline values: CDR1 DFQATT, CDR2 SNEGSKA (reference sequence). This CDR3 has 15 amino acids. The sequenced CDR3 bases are TGCAGTGCTACCGAGGCGGGGGGCCCCACAGATACG. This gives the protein CSATEAGGPTDT. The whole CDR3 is CSATEAGGPTDTQYF.

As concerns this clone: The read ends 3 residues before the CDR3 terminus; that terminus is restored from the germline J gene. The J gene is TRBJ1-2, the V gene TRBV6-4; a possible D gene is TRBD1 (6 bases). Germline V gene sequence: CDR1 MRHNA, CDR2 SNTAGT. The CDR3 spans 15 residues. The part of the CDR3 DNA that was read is TGTGCCAGCAGTAGCGGGGGGGGCTCCTACAATGAC. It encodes CASSSGGGSYND. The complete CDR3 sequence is CASSSGGGSYNDYTF.

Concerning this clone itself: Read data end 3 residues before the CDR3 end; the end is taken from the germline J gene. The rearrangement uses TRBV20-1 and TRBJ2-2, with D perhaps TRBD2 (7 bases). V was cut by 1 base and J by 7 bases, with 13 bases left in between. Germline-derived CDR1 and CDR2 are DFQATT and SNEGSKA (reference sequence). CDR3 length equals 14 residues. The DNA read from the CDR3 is TGCAGTGCTAGAGTCCAAGGGGGGGGCGGGGAG. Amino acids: CSARVQGGGGE. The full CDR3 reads CSARVQGGGGELFF.

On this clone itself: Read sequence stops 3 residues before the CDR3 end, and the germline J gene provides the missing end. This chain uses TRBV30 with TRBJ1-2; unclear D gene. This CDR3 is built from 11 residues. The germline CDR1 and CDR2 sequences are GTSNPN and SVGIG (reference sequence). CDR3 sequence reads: CAWSAVNDYTF. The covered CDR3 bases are TGTGCCTGGAGCGCAGTCAACGAC. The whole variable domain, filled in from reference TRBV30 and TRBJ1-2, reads SQTIHQWPATLVQPVGSPLSLECTVEGTSNPNLYWYRQAAGRGLQLLFYSVGIGQISSEVPQNLSASRPQDRQFILSSKKLLLSDSGFYLCAWSAVNDYTFGSGTRLTVV.

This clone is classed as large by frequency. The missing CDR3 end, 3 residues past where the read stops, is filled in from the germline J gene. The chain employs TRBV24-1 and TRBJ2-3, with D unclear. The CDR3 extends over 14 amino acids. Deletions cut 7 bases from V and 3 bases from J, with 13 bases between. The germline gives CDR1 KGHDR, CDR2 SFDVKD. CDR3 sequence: CATRGPRRTDTQYF. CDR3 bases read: TGTGCCACCAGAGGTCCTCGAAGGACAGATACG.

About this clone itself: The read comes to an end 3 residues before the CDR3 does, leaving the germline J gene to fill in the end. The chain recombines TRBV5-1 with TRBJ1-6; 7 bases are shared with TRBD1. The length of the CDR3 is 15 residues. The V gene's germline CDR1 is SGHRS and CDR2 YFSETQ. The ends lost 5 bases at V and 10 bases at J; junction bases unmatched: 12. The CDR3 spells CASSYGQEKGSPLHF. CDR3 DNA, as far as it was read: TGCGCCAGCAGTTACGGACAGGAGAAGGGGTCACCC.

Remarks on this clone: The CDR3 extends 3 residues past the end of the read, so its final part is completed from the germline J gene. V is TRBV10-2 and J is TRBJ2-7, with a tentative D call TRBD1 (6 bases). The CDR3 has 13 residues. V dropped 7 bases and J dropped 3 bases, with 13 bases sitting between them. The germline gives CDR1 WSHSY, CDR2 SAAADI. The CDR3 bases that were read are TGCGCCAGCACTAGAGGGGGTAGCTACGAG. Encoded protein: CASTRGGSYE. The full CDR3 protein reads CASTRGGSYEQYF.

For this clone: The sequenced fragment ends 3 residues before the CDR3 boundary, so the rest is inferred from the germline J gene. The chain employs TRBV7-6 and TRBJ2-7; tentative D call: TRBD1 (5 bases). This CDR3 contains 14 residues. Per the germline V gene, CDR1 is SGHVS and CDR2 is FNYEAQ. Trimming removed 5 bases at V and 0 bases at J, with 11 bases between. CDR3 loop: CASSKTDSSYEQYF. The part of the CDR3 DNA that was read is TGTGCCAGCAGCAAGACTGACAGCTCCTACGAG. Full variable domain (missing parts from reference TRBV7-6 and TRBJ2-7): GAGVSQSPRYKVTKRGQDVALRCDPISGHVSLYWYRQALGQGPEFLTYFNYEAQQDKSGLPNDRFSAERPEGSISTLTIQRTEQRDSAMYRCASSKTDSSYEQYFGPGTRLTVT.

The CDR3 protein is CAFQRGGQETQYF. The part of the CDR3 DNA that was read is TGTGCCTTCCAGCGGGGGGGGCAAGAGACG. V gene TRBV30 combines with J gene TRBJ2-3; 10 bases agree with TRBD2. The read finishes 3 residues shy of the CDR3 end, and the germline J gene is used to complete it. There are 13 residues in the CDR3. CDR1 is GTSNPN, CDR2 SVGIG, per germline (reference sequence).

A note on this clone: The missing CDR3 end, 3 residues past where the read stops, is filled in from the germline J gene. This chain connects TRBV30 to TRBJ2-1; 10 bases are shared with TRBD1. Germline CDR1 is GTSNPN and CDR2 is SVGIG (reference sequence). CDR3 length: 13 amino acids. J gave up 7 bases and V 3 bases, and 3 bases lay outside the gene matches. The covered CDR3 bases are TGTGCCTGGAGGGACAGGGGGACTAATGAG. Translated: CAWRDRGTNE. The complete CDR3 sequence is CAWRDRGTNEQFF.

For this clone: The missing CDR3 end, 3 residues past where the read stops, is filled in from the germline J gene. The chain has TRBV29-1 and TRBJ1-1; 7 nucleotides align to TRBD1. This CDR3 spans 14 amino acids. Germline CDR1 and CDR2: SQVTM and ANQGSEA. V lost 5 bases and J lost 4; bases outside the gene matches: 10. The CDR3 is CSVRAGGLSTEAFF. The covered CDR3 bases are TGCAGCGTTCGGGCAGGGGGGCTCAGCACTGAA.